This TCR beta chain was sequenced for a study of beta chain features in type 1 diabetes. General observations from the study: Among patients with Type 1 diabetes, TCRB CDR3s were moderately but significantly shorter in every one of the four CD4+ subsets.

The entirety of the isolated RNA underwent reverse transcription, so expressed TCRB transcripts were sequenced. Clones were sequenced by immunoSEQ multiplex PCR, and TCRdb holds only the in-frame ones, with some missing. The repertoire consists of under 800,000 clones, with less than 20% occurring once and the leading ten covering 0.09% to 0.095%. A remark on this clone: What it recognizes is unknown.

What was sequenced was naive CD4+ T cells from blood. The sequence derives from a man aged 18-30 years in good health.

The CDR3: CASRNNYEQYF. The DNA of the CDR3 is TGTGCCAGCAGGAACAACTACGAGCAGTACTTC. V gene TRBV21-1 combines with J gene TRBJ2-7; TRBD1 is the table's D call, not checked against the DNA. TRBV21-1 is classified as a pseudogene. The CDR3 is made up of 11 amino acids.